The rows below give T cell receptor beta chains drawn from one sample of a study of blood T cell repertoires in COVID-19. Method: immunoSEQ multiplex PCR; TCRdb's copy keeps in-frame clones and lacks some. The profile shows 400,000 to 450,000 clones, 90% of them singletons. The source material was PBMCs or T cells enriched from blood (not recorded which). The receptors come from a man aged 18 to 30 who had recovered from COVID-19. Each CDR3 is given with its conserved first and last residue. The order of the fields is D gene, V gene, J gene, CDR3 protein. A D gene is named only where the DNA matches it firmly.

d_gene: -
v_gene: TRBV28
j_gene: TRBJ1-4
CDR3aa: CAARGDEKLFF

d_gene: TRBD2
v_gene: TRBV30
j_gene: TRBJ2-2
CDR3aa: CASLSGLDLTGELFF

d_gene: TRBD1
v_gene: TRBV5-1
j_gene: TRBJ1-4
CDR3aa: CASSRDRSTNEKLFF

d_gene: -
v_gene: TRBV12-3/TRBV12-4
j_gene: TRBJ2-2
CDR3aa: CASRRGTGELFF

d_gene: TRBD2
v_gene: TRBV10-2
j_gene: TRBJ2-7
CDR3aa: CASSPSFLAGGFDEQYF

d_gene: -
v_gene: TRBV16
j_gene: TRBJ1-5
CDR3aa: CASSLTGLNQPQHF

d_gene: TRBD2
v_gene: TRBV2
j_gene: TRBJ2-5
CDR3aa: CASSALTSGRAPLETQYF

d_gene: -
v_gene: TRBV5-6
j_gene: TRBJ1-3
CDR3aa: CASSLVEGNTIYF

d_gene: -
v_gene: TRBV9
j_gene: TRBJ1-4
CDR3aa: CASSVGPGDEKLFF

d_gene: -
v_gene: TRBV9
j_gene: TRBJ1-5
CDR3aa: CASSVGGSNQPQHF

d_gene: -
v_gene: TRBV7-9
j_gene: TRBJ1-4
CDR3aa: CASSLAGTATNEKLFF

d_gene: -
v_gene: TRBV6-1
j_gene: TRBJ1-6
CDR3aa: CASSELRSTPLHF

d_gene: TRBD2
v_gene: TRBV28
j_gene: TRBJ2-2
CDR3aa: CASRPKIRTSGRENTGELFF

d_gene: -
v_gene: TRBV6-5
j_gene: TRBJ2-2
CDR3aa: CASTRAGVDTGELFF

d_gene: -
v_gene: TRBV5-1
j_gene: TRBJ1-6
CDR3aa: CASSPEAGVGSPLHF

d_gene: -
v_gene: TRBV27
j_gene: TRBJ1-1
CDR3aa: CASSSLGEGTEAFF

d_gene: TRBD2
v_gene: TRBV5-4
j_gene: TRBJ2-1
CDR3aa: CASSLRGLAVNEQFF

d_gene: -
v_gene: TRBV14
j_gene: TRBJ2-1
CDR3aa: CASSQVVSGAYNEQFF

d_gene: -
v_gene: TRBV15
j_gene: TRBJ2-5
CDR3aa: CATSRDQEETQYF

d_gene: TRBD2
v_gene: TRBV19
j_gene: TRBJ2-2
CDR3aa: CASSRGLAGGNTGELFF

d_gene: TRBD1
v_gene: TRBV29-1
j_gene: TRBJ1-2
CDR3aa: CSGGDSDGYTF

d_gene: -
v_gene: TRBV2
j_gene: TRBJ1-1
CDR3aa: CASMSYGAAGGNTEAFF

d_gene: TRBD1
v_gene: TRBV7-9
j_gene: TRBJ1-3
CDR3aa: CASSFRIQTGDSGNTIYF

d_gene: -
v_gene: TRBV15
j_gene: TRBJ1-4
CDR3aa: CATSRVGRPNEKLFF

d_gene: TRBD1
v_gene: TRBV12-5
j_gene: TRBJ1-2
CDR3aa: CASGLAGTGSHGYTF

d_gene: -
v_gene: TRBV28
j_gene: TRBJ1-1
CDR3aa: CASSTPGTTAFF

d_gene: -
v_gene: TRBV5-1
j_gene: TRBJ1-2
CDR3aa: CASNEITGSGSGYTF

d_gene: -
v_gene: TRBV10-2
j_gene: TRBJ2-7
CDR3aa: CASRNSGEGEQYF

d_gene: -
v_gene: TRBV14
j_gene: TRBJ1-6
CDR3aa: CASSQTRGSNSPLHF

d_gene: -
v_gene: TRBV7-9
j_gene: TRBJ2-1
CDR3aa: CASSSRFWDEQFF

d_gene: TRBD1
v_gene: TRBV10-1
j_gene: TRBJ2-2
CDR3aa: CASEGGSGDRGTGELFF

d_gene: -
v_gene: TRBV12-3/TRBV12-4
j_gene: TRBJ2-2
CDR3aa: CASSPGGPGELFF

d_gene: -
v_gene: TRBV28
j_gene: TRBJ1-2
CDR3aa: CASSRRQAAYTF

d_gene: -
v_gene: TRBV6-5
j_gene: TRBJ1-2
CDR3aa: CASYVNYGYTF

d_gene: TRBD1
v_gene: TRBV19
j_gene: TRBJ1-6
CDR3aa: CASSMGQLNSPLHF

d_gene: TRBD1
v_gene: TRBV9
j_gene: TRBJ1-2
CDR3aa: CASSGGQGGYTF

d_gene: -
v_gene: TRBV30
j_gene: TRBJ1-6
CDR3aa: CAAETPRESPLHF

d_gene: TRBD2
v_gene: TRBV28
j_gene: TRBJ2-3
CDR3aa: CASSLLAGVDTQYF

d_gene: TRBD1
v_gene: TRBV2
j_gene: TRBJ1-2
CDR3aa: CASSINRGSNYGYTF

d_gene: TRBD1
v_gene: TRBV5-4
j_gene: TRBJ1-2
CDR3aa: CASSLGGQGTANYGYTF

d_gene: -
v_gene: TRBV29-1
j_gene: TRBJ1-2
CDR3aa: CSAGDIGLYGYTF

d_gene: -
v_gene: TRBV9
j_gene: TRBJ1-5
CDR3aa: CASSVDGNPGRPQHF

d_gene: TRBD2
v_gene: TRBV20-1
j_gene: TRBJ2-1
CDR3aa: CSATGGAAQFF

d_gene: -
v_gene: TRBV19
j_gene: TRBJ1-1
CDR3aa: CASSAPGGNTEAFF

d_gene: TRBD1
v_gene: TRBV9
j_gene: TRBJ1-4
CDR3aa: CASSGGQGGGEKLFF

d_gene: -
v_gene: TRBV11-3
j_gene: TRBJ1-3
CDR3aa: CASSLLEGNTIYF

d_gene: TRBD2
v_gene: TRBV2
j_gene: TRBJ2-5
CDR3aa: CASRGTSSSKETQYF

d_gene: TRBD2
v_gene: TRBV9
j_gene: TRBJ2-1
CDR3aa: CASSEATSGSVEQFF

d_gene: -
v_gene: TRBV3-1/TRBV3-2
j_gene: TRBJ1-5
CDR3aa: CASSQYGQTNQPQHF

d_gene: -
v_gene: TRBV19
j_gene: TRBJ1-6
CDR3aa: CASSIQGYNSPLHF

d_gene: -
v_gene: TRBV24-1
j_gene: TRBJ2-3
CDR3aa: CATSSAGDTQYF

d_gene: -
v_gene: TRBV11-3
j_gene: TRBJ1-2
CDR3aa: CASSPSDRPGYTF

d_gene: TRBD2
v_gene: TRBV19
j_gene: TRBJ2-1
CDR3aa: CASTVAGVSNEQFF